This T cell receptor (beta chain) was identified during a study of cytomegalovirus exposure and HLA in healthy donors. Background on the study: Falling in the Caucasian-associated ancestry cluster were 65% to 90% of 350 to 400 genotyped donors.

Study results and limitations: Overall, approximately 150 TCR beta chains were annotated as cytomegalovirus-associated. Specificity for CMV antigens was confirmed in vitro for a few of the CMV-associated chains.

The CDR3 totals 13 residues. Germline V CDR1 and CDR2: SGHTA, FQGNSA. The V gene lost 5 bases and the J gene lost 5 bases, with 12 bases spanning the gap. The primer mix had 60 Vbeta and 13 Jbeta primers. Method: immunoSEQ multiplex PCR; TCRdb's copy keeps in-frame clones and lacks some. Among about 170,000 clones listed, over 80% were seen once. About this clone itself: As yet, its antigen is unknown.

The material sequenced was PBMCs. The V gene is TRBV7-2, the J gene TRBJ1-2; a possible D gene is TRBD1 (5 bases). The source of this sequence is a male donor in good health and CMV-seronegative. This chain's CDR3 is CASSDPGLYGYTF. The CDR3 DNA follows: TGTGCCAGCAGCGATCCGGGACTTTATGGCTACACCTTC.